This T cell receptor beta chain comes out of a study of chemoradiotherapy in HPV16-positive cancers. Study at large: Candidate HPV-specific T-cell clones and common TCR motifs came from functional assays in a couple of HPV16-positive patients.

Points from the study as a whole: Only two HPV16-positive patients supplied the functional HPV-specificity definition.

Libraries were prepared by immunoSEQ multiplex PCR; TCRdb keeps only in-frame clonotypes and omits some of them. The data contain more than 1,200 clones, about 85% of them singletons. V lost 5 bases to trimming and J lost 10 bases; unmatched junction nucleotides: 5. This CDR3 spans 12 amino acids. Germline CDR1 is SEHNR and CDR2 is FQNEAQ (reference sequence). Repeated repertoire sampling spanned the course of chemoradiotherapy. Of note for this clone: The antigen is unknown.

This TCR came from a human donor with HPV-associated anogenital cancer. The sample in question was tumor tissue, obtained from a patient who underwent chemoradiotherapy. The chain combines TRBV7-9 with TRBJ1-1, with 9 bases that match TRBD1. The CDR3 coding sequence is TGTGCCAGCAGCCTACAGGGGGCGCGAGCTTTCTTT. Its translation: CASSLQGARAFF.